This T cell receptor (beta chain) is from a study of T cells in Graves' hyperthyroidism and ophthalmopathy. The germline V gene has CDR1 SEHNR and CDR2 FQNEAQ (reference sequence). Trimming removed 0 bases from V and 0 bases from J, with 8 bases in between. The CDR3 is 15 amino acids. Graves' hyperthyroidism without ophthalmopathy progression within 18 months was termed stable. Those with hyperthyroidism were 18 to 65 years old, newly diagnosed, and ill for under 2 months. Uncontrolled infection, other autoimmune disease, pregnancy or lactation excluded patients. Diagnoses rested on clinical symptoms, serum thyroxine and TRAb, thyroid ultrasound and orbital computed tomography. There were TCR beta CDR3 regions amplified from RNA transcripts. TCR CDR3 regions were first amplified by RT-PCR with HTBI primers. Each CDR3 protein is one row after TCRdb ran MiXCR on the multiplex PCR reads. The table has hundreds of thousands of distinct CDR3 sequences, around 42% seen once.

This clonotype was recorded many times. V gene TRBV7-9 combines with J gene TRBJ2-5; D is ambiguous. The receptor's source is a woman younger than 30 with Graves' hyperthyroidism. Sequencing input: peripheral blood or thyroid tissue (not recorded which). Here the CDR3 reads CASSLARVDQETQYF. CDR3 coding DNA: TGTGCCAGCAGCTTAGCGCGTGTGGACCAAGAGACCCAGTACTTC.